This T cell receptor beta chain was profiled in a study of Ad26.COV2.S vaccination and SARS-CoV-2 variants. Here immunoSEQ multiplex PCR was the method, and the copy in TCRdb shows in-frame clones only, minus some. The sample shows approximately 340,000 clones, 90% to 95% of them seen only once. Per the germline V gene, CDR1 is PRHDT and CDR2 is FYEKMQ (reference sequence). The CDR3 has 16 amino acids. V shed 4 bases and J 3 bases; nucleotides not matched to a gene: 7. Sequenced material: peripheral blood, taken after recovery from COVID-19. The chain is built from TRBV13 and TRBJ2-5, with TRBD2 identical over 11 bases. The source of this sequence is a human donor who had recovered from COVID-19. The CDR3 protein is CASSSPGLAVEETQYF. CDR3 nucleotide sequence: TGTGCCAGCAGCTCTCCGGGACTAGCGGTGGAAGAGACCCAGTACTTC.